This T cell receptor (beta chain) emerged from a study of blood T cell repertoires in COVID-19. Study details: PBMCs, B-cell-depleted T cells, or T cells were the source of the cDNA or gDNA that made up the material.

V shed 7 bases and J shed 4 bases, with 7 bases lying between them. Germline V gene lookup returns CDR1 SNHLY and CDR2 FYNNEI. The CDR3 spans 11 residues. Method: immunoSEQ multiplex PCR; TCRdb's copy keeps in-frame clones and lacks some. The sample has 140,000 to 150,000 clones; 85% to 90% are singletons. Sequencing was carried out using PBMCs or T cells enriched from blood (not recorded which). This chain connects TRBV2 to TRBJ1-1; D call uncertain. The sequence derives from a woman aged 25 to 39 with acute COVID-19. Here the CDR3 reads CASNEITEAFF. For the CDR3, the DNA is TGTGCCAGCAACGAGATCACTGAAGCTTTCTTT.